Below, one TCR beta chain is given with its context. V lost 1 base to trimming and J lost 3 bases, with 9 bases between them. The length of the CDR3 is 14 residues. Germline values: CDR1 SGHDN, CDR2 FVKESK. The entry originates in a study of blood T cell repertoires in COVID-19. About the research overall: T cells, B-cell-depleted T cells, or PBMCs provided the cDNA or gDNA that served as material.

In the authors' workflow: Using reference gene primer amplification, nucleated cell counts were estimated. Clones were read by immunoSEQ multiplex PCR, and TCRdb kept only the in-frame ones, dropping some. The V and J calls and clone size are taken from that table; D and trimming were inferred from the DNA. The repertoire holds about 270,000 clones, with 85% to 90% as singletons. The chain uses TRBV14 and TRBJ1-2; D is unresolved. This receptor was taken from a woman aged 30 to 39 with acute COVID-19. Sequencing was performed on PBMCs or T cells enriched from blood (not recorded which). In nucleotides, the CDR3 is TGTGCCAGCAGCCAAGTAGAGGGTCACTATGGCTACACCTTC. Translation: CASSQVEGHYGYTF.